One sample yielded the 4 T cell receptor beta chains listed below, sequenced in a study of response to subunit inactivated influenza vaccine. One entry per CDR3 protein, called by TCRdb with MiXCR from the RT-PCR reads. This repertoire shows some 520,000 distinct CDR3 sequences, about 15% found once; its top ten account for around 3%. The sequencing used CD4+ T cells sorted from PBMCs, collected about 23 months after vaccination. These receptors were obtained from a man between 50 and 69 years old who received an inactivated influenza vaccine.

The sample holds a few counts of this clonotype. This chain uses TRBV7-2 with TRBJ2-3; no definite D call. This CDR3 has 14 residues. The ends were cut back, 5 bases at V and 1 base at J, with 10 bases in the middle. Germline CDR1 is SGHTA and CDR2 is FQGNSA. The chain's CDR3 is CASSDVSGTDTQYF. CDR3 nucleotide sequence: TGTGCCAGCAGCGATGTATCAGGCACAGATACGCAGTATTTT. The full variable domain, in which reference TRBV7-2 and TRBJ2-3 provide the parts outside the CDR3, is GAGVSQSPSNKVTEKGKDVELRCDPISGHTALYWYRQSLGQGLEFLIYFQGNSAPDKSGLPSDRFSAERTGGSVSTLTIQRTQQEDSAVYLCASSDVSGTDTQYFGPGTRLTVL.

The chain joins TRBV20-1 to TRBJ1-1, with 7 bases matching TRBD1. Germline trimming cut 4 bases from V and 11 bases from J; bases unmatched to any gene: 16. Germline CDR1 reads DFQATT; CDR2 reads SNEGSKA (reference sequence). The CDR3 sequence is 14 residues long. In nucleotides, the CDR3 is TGCAGTGCTACGACAGGGACGTTAGCAGGTAATGCTTTCTTT. It encodes CSATTGTLAGNAFF.

The chain joins TRBV5-4 to TRBJ2-1; D is undetermined. The germline V gene has CDR1 SGHNT and CDR2 YYREEE (reference sequence). The CDR3 has 15 residues. V gave up 3 bases and J gave up 0 bases, with 10 bases separating them. The CDR3 here is CASSSGPDSYNEQFF. CDR3 sequence (DNA): TGTGCCAGCAGCTCTGGGCCTGACTCCTACAATGAGCAGTTCTTC.

This clonotype was observed a handful of times. The chain couples TRBV20-1 to TRBJ2-7; D may be TRBD1 (5 bases). Trimming took off 4 bases at V and 4 bases at J, with 8 bases between the two ends. The length of the CDR3 is 11 residues. Germline-derived CDR1 and CDR2 are DFQATT and SNEGSKA (reference sequence). CDR3 nucleotide sequence: TGCAGTGCTATTAGGGGTTACGAGCAGTACTTC. As protein: CSAIRGYEQYF.